This TCR beta chain came from a study of T cell responses to AZD1222 COVID-19 vaccine. Broader study findings: Just a handful of AZD1222 recipients were seropositive at baseline. As reported, nearly half of all spike-specific TCRs target variant regions that are unmutated. Two AZD1222 doses significantly raised spike-specific TCR breadth and depth over controls.

The CDR3 totals 17 residues. Between the trimmed V and J ends, which lost 2 bases and 2 bases, there was a span of 17 bases. Germline values: CDR1 KGHDR, CDR2 SFDVKD. Clones were sequenced by immunoSEQ multiplex PCR, and TCRdb holds only the in-frame ones, with some missing. The table shows 100,000 to 150,000 clones, with approximately 91% occurring only once. On this clone itself: What it binds is unknown.

V usage is TRBV24-1 and J usage is TRBJ1-2; TRBD1 might be the D (6 bases). The sequence derives from an adult who received the AZD1222 COVID-19 vaccine. Sequenced here: peripheral blood, sampled 28 days after the second AZD1222 dose. DNA for the CDR3: TGTGCCACCAGTGATTGGGGGACAACACAATCGAACTATGGCTACACCTTC. Translating gives CATSDWGTTQSNYGYTF.